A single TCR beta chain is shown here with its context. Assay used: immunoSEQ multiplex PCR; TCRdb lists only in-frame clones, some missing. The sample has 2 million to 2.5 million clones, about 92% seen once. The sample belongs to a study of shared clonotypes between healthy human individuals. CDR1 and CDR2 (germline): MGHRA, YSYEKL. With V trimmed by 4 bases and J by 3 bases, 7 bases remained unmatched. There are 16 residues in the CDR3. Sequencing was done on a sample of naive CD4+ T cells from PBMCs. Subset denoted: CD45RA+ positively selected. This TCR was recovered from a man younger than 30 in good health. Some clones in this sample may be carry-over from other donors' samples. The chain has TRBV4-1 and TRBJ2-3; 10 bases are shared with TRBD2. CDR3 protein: CASSRPAGGRTDTQYF. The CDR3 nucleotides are TGCGCCAGCAGCCGCCCAGCGGGAGGGAGAACAGATACGCAGTATTTT.